This TCR beta chain came from a study of blood T cell repertoires in COVID-19. Study-level background: Specimens from acute and convalescent COVID-19 originated in the United States, Italy and Spain. PBMCs, B-cell-depleted T cells, or T cells provided the cDNA or gDNA that made up the material.

As handled by the study authors: Amplification from reference gene primers served as the basis for estimated nucleated cell counts. Clones were sequenced by immunoSEQ multiplex PCR, and TCRdb holds only the in-frame ones, with some missing. The V and J calls and clone size were taken over from that table, and D and trimming were inferred from the DNA. The sample holds under 300,000 clones, roughly 86% seen once. This CDR3 contains 14 residues. Germline V gives CDR1 MNHEY, CDR2 SVGAGI. With 6 bases removed from V and 0 bases from J, the gap between germline ends came to 6 bases. V gene TRBV6-5 combines with J gene TRBJ2-6; D unclear. The receptor was derived from a man aged 45-60 years with acute or convalescent COVID-19. Sequencing used peripheral blood. The CDR3 loop is CASRESSGANVLTF. The CDR3 bases are TGTGCCAGCAGGGAGAGCTCTGGGGCCAACGTCCTGACTTTC.